This T cell receptor beta chain was sequenced during a study of T cells after yellow fever vaccination (dated by TCRdb to about 2019). Regarding the study in general: Libraries from fractions with low cell numbers were prepared with the SMART-Seq v4 Ultra Low Input RNA kit. Bulk PBMC replicates and cell subsets were isolated from blood drawn at multiple timepoints before and after both primary and secondary immunization. Two healthy male donors made up the cohort, one aged 18 to 29 years and the other aged 30 to 40 years. To follow T-cell clones before and after both primary and booster YFV17D yellow fever vaccination, bulk TCR alpha and beta repertoires underwent longitudinal sequencing.

Study-wide conclusions, independent of this receptor: Most clones expanded after primary vaccination were re-detected after the booster (almost 98% of CD4 and around 88% of CD8), suggesting broad memory maintenance. Only a couple of donors were included in the study, so the extent to which the findings can be generalized is limited. Compared with the primary T-cell response, the secondary T-cell response was weaker but faster, peaking on day 5 rather than day 15. Because abundant contaminating clonotypes from the bulk population could be contained in FACS-sorted repertoires, computational filtering was required. A small fraction of clonotypes showed up in both the CD4 and CD8 compartments, probably as a result of convergent recombination.

With respect to this clonotype: The antigen this receptor binds is unknown. Base qualities are not recorded, but no much larger clone differs from it by a single base.

Sample treatment or condition, as interpreted from the label and publication: live attenuated yellow fever vaccine strain. At each blood-draw timepoint, two biological replicates of bulk PBMCs were obtained. PBMCs were isolated from peripheral blood using a standard Ficoll-Paque protocol. TriZol was used to extract RNA from bulk PBMCs, from CD4 and CD8 fractions, and from dextramer-positive and dextramer-negative fractions. Sequencing instrument: Illumina NovaSeq 6000. Synthesis of TCR cDNA relied on 5'RACE template switching, a step that introduced a universal primer site along with unique molecular identifiers. cDNA synthesis was primed from both the TCR alpha and TCR beta constant segments. Libraries were amplified in two PCR steps, with sample barcodes and sequencing adapters added in the second step. Libraries were sequenced on Illumina HiSeq 2500 (2x100 bp) or NovaSeq (2x150 bp). The authors' analysis ran thus. Demultiplexing of reads and collapsing into UMI consensus sequences were performed with MIGEC, and V(D)J alignment was carried out with MiXCR. Vaccine-responding clonotypes were identified with edgeR using replicate PBMC samples, with FDR below 0.01 and a log2 fold change above 5 up to day 15 being required. Each bulk clonotype received a CD4 or CD8 identity based on whether the sequenced CD4 or CD8 repertoire contained that clonotype at higher abundance. In TCRdb, the public reads were trimmed at Q25 with fastp and aligned with MiXCR, with productive beta chains retained. Every CDR3 protein is listed once, alongside the most common genes and DNA of its rows. These V and J calls rely on TCRdb rather than the paper's analysis. The sample profile shows about 310,000 distinct CDR3 sequences; less than 4.5% of them were found once. Jointly, the top ten make up about 25% of the sample.

The sequencing here drew on PBMCs, taken on the day of the yellow fever booster vaccination. This TCR came from a man between 18 and 35 years old who received the YFV17D yellow fever vaccine.

The bases are TGTGCCATCAGTGAAACCAAGGGGGGTTACACTGAAGCTTTCTTT. Its amino acids are CAISETKGGYTEAFF. The V and J segments used are TRBV10-3 and TRBJ1-1; perhaps TRBD1 is the D gene, with 6 bases matching. The trim is 3 bases for V and 3 bases for J, with a gap of 14 bases between the germline ends. Its CDR3 holds 15 amino acids, cysteine through phenylalanine. Only the CDR3 part of the read is kept: 45 bases, read in frame from the first base. The germline V gene encodes CDR1 ENHRY and CDR2 SYGVKD.